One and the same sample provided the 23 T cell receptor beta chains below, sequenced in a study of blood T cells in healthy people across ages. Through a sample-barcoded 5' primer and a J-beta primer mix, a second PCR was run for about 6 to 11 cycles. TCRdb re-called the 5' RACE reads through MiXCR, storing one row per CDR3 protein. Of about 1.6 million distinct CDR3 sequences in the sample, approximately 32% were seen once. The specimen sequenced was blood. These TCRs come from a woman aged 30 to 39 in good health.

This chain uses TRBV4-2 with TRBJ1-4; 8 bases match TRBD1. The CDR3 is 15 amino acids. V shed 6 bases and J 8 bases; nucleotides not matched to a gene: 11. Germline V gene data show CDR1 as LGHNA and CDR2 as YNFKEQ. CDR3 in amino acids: CASSSGQGDREKLFF. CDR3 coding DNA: TGTGCCAGCAGTTCCGGACAGGGCGATCGGGAAAAACTGTTTTTT.

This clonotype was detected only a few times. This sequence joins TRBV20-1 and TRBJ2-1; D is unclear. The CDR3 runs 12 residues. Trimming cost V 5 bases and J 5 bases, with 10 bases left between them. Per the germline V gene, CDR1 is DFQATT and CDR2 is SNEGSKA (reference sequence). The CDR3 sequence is CSALRQNNEQFF. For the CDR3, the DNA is TGCAGTGCTTTGAGGCAGAACAATGAGCAGTTCTTC.

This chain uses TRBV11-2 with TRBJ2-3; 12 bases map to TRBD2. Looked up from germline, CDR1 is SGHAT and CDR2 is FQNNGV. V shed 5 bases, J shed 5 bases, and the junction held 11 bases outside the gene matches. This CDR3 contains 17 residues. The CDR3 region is CASSTQTLAGGLDTQYF. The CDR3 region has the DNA TGTGCCAGCAGCACCCAAACCCTAGCGGGGGGGCTAGATACGCAGTATTTT.

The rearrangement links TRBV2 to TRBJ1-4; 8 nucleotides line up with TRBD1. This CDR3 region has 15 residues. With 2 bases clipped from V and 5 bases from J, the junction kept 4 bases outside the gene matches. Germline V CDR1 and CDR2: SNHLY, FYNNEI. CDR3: CASSEQGALNEKLFF. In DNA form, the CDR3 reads TGTGCCAGCAGTGAACAGGGGGCCCTAAATGAAAAACTGTTTTTT.

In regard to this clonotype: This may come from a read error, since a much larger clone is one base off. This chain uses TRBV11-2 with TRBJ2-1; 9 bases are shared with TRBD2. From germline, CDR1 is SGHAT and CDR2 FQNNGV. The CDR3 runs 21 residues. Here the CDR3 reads CASSLVPRLGLATASCNEQFF. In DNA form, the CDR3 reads TGTGCCAGCAGCTTAGTTCCGAGGCTCGGACTAGCGACCGCCTCCTGCAATGAGCAGTTCTTC.

CDR3 in DNA: TGTGCCAGCAGGACAGGGGGCGATGAGCAGTTCTTC. Its protein product is CASRTGGDEQFF. The rearrangement uses TRBV12-3 or TRBV12-4 and TRBJ2-1, with 10 bases that match TRBD1. The CDR3 is 12 residues long. The J segment lost 8 bases and the V segment lost 6 bases, leaving 1 base of the junction unmatched.

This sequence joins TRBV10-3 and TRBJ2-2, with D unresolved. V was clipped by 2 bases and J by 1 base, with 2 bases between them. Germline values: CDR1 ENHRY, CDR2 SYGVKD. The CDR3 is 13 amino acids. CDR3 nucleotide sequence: TGTGCCATCAGTGAGAAGAACACCGGGGAGCTGTTTTTT. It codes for CAISEKNTGELFF.

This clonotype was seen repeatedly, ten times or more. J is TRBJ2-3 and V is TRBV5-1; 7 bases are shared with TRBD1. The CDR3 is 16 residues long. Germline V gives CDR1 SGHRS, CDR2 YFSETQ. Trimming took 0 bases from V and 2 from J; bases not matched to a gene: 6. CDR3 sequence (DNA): TGCGCCAGCAGCTTGGTAGGCAGGGGGACCACAGATACGCAGTATTTT. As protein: CASSLVGRGTTDTQYF.

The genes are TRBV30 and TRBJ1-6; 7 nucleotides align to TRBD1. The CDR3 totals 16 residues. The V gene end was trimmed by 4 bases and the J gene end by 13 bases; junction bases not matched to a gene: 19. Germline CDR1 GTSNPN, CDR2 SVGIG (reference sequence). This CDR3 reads CAWNVLKLRQGDPLHF. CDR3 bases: TGTGCCTGGAATGTACTCAAGCTCCGACAGGGTGACCCCCTCCACTTT.

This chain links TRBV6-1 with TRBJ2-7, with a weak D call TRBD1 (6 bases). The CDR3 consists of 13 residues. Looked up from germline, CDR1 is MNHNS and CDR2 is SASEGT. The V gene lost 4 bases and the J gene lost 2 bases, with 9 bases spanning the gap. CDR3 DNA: TGTGCCAGCAGTGGACAGGACACCTACGAGCAGTACTTC. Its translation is CASSGQDTYEQYF.

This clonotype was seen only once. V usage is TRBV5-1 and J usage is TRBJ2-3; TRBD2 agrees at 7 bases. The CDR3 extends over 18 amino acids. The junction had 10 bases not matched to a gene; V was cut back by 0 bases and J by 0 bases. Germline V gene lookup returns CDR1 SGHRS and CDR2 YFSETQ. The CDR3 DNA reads TGCGCCAGCAGCTTGGGACTAGCCGGGGTTCCTAGCACAGATACGCAGTATTTT. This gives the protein CASSLGLAGVPSTDTQYF.

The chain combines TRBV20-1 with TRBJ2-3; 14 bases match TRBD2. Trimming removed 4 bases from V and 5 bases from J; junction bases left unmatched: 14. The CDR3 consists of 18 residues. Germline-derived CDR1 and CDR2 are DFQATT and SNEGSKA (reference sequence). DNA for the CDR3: TGCAGTGCTATCTCGGGACTAGCGGGAGATAGTGGAAGAGATACGCAGTATTTT. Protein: CSAISGLAGDSGRDTQYF.

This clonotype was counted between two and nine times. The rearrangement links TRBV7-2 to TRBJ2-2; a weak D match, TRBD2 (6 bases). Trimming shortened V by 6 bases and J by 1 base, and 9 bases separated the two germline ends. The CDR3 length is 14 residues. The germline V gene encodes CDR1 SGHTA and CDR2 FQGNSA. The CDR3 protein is CASRRDWNTGELFF. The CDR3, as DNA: TGTGCCAGCAGAAGGGACTGGAACACCGGGGAGCTGTTTTTT.

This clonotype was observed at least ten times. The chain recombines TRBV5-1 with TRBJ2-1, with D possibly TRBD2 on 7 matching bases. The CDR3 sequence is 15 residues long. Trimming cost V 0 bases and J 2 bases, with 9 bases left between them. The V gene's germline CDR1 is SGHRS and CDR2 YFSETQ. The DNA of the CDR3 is TGCGCCAGCAGCTTGGCGGGGGGCGCCTACAATGAGCAGTTCTTC. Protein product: CASSLAGGAYNEQFF.

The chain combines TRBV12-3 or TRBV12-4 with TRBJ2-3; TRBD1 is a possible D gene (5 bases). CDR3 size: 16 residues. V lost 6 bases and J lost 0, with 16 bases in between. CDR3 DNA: TGTGCCAGCAGCACCACCAGCAGGGCAAGCACAGATACGCAGTATTTT. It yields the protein CASSTTSRASTDTQYF.

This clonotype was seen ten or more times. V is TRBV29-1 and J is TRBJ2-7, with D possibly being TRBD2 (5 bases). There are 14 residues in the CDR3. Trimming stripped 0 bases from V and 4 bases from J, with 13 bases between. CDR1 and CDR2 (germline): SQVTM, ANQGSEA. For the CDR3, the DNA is TGCAGCGTTGAAGATCCGGTCCGGGATTACGAGCAGTACTTC. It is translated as CSVEDPVRDYEQYF.

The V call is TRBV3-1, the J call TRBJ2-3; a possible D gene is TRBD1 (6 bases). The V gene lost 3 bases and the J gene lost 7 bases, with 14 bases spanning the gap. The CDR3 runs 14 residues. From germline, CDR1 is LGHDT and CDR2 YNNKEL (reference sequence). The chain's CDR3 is CASSHSGQGHTQYF. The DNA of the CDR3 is TGTGCCAGCAGCCACTCGGGACAAGGCCATACGCAGTATTTT.

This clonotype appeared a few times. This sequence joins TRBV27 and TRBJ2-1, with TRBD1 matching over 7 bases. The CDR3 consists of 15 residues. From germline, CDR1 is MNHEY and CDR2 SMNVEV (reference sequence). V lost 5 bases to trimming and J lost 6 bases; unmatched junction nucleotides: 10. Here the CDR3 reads CASSNTRTGFNEQFF. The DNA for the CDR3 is TGTGCCAGCAGTAATACCAGGACAGGTTTCAATGAGCAGTTCTTC.

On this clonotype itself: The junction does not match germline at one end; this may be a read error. The CDR3 DNA reads TGTGTCAGCAGTGAAAGGCGTCCGGGACCGTTGGAGCAGTACTTC. Protein product: CVSSERRPGPLEQYF. V gene TRBV2 combines with J gene TRBJ2-7; D may correspond to TRBD1 or TRBD2 (5 bases each). Germline V gene data show CDR1 as SNHLY and CDR2 as FYNNEI. CDR3 length: 15 residues. The variable domain in full, with the rest retrieved from reference TRBV2 and TRBJ2-7, is EPEVTQTPSHQVTQMGQEVILRCVPISNHLYFYWYRQILGQKVEFLVSFYNNEISEKSEIFDDQFSVERPDGSNFTLKIRSTKLEDSAMYFCVSSERRPGPLEQYFGPGTRLTVT.

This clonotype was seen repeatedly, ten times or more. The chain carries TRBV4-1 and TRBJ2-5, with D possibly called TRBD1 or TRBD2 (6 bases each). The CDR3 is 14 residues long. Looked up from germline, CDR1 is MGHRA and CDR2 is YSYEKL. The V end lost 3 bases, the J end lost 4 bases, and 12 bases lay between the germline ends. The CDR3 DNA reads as TGCGCCAGCAGCCAGCGGGACACGGGAGAGACCCAGTACTTC. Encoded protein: CASSQRDTGETQYF.

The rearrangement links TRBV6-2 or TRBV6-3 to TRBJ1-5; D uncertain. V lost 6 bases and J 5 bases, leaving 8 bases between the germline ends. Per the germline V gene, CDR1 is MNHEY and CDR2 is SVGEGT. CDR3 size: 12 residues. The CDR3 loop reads CASSVTYQPQHF. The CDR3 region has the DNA TGTGCCAGCAGCGTCACGTATCAGCCCCAGCATTTT.

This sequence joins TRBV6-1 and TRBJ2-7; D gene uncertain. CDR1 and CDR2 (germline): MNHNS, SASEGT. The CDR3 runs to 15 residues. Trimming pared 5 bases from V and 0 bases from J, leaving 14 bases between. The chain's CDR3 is CASSPDQLSSYEQYF. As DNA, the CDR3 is TGTGCCAGCAGTCCAGATCAGCTCAGCTCCTACGAGCAGTACTTC.

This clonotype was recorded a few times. This chain's CDR3 is CSARDSSGSLYGYTF. The CDR3 nucleotides read TGCAGTGCTAGAGATTCGTCAGGTTCCCTCTATGGCTACACCTTC. The chain couples TRBV20-1 to TRBJ1-2; the D is unclear. Germline loops: CDR1 DFQATT, CDR2 SNEGSKA (reference sequence). V lost 0 bases to trimming and J lost 4 bases, with 15 bases between them. The CDR3 sequence is 15 residues long.